The text below deals with one T cell receptor (beta chain). There is no known antigen for this receptor. Base quality data are lacking; no much larger clone is found one base away. Collaborating institutions collected whole blood in K2EDTA tubes following their own protocols. For TCRbeta analysis, collaborators shipped samples in one of three forms: frozen whole blood, isolated PBMCs, or DNA extracted from either of those sample types. These data come from a study of blood T cell repertoires in COVID-19 (TCRdb year 2020). Looking at the study overall: Collaborator samples came from the United States, Italy and Spain and covered acute and convalescent phases of COVID-19. Subjects who had been exposed to COVID-19, were actively infected with it, or had recovered from it provided the deeply sampled blood TCRbeta repertoires that made up the dataset. Nearly every sample came with metadata listing a de-identified subject ID, COVID-19 status, age in years and sex. The material from the prospective study consisted of cDNA or gDNA derived from T cells, B-cell-depleted T cells, or PBMCs. Where HLA class I and class II types were available, the types were taken from metadata supplied by the sample provider, not from assay-based typing. The samples were drawn from two sources: the first 160 participants of the ongoing ImmuneRACE study, and fewer than 1,500 subjects contributed by 6 global collaborators. The repertoires were released in a freely available public database intended as a resource for research on the immune response to SARS-CoV-2.

The CDR3 sequence holds 14 residues, the cysteine and phenylalanine included. Solely the CDR3 DNA is kept, with 42 bases framed from the first base. According to the germline V gene, CDR1 reads MGHRA and CDR2 reads YSYEKL. Trimming costs V 0 bases and J 2 bases, and their ends lie 7 bases apart. TCRbeta CDR3 regions were amplified from genomic DNA by means of the immunoSEQ Assay, a bias-controlled multiplex PCR. Processing in the source paper ran as follows. The number of nucleated cells in each sample was estimated by amplification of reference gene primers within the assay. To quantify the absolute abundance of each unique TCRbeta CDR3 rearrangement, sequence reads were collapsed and filtered. For each sample, productive Simpson clonality was calculated by taking the square root of Simpson's diversity index across productive rearrangements. TCRdb obtained this table from immuneACCESS and retained in-frame rearrangements with V and J assigned. These tables miss some clones; where compared with another copy, unresolved V genes account for less than half of the shortfall, and the remainder is unexplained. That table is the source of V, J and clone size, and D and trimming were worked out from the DNA. The sample has just under 65,000 clones on record, roughly 76% of them singletons. The ten top clones hold approximately 5% of the sample.

The investigation overall reported the following: The quantity of clinical and demographic metadata differed by source and by participant and was supplied without curation.

This TCR was recovered from a human donor in a cohort sampled during active COVID-19. Input material: peripheral blood. The chain is made from TRBV4-1 and TRBJ1-2; the D gene cannot be resolved reliably. DNA sequence: TGCGCCAGCAGCCAAGATACGGAGAACTATGGCTACACCTTC. Its translation is CASSQDTENYGYTF.